The present T cell receptor (beta chain) was sequenced within a study of early T cells in non-severe SARS-CoV-2 infection. In the study overall: Sequencing of bulk RNA from unsorted whole blood was done, without chain pairing.

This clonotype was observed many times. TCRdb processed the 5' RACE reads anew with MiXCR; each CDR3 protein has one entry. The repertoire has 60,000 or so distinct CDR3 sequences, about 9.8% of them found once; the top ten carry around 17%. Germline loops: CDR1 SGHTA, CDR2 FQGNSA. This CDR3 is built from 12 residues. V lost 6 bases, J lost 2 bases, and 6 bases lay in between. This sequence originates from an adult who was a healthcare worker with PCR-confirmed SARS-CoV-2 infection or an uninfected control (not recorded which). The chain recombines TRBV7-2 with TRBJ2-3; D possibly corresponds to TRBD2 (5 bases). Sequencing used whole blood. CDR3 residues: CASSRDTDTQYF. CDR3 DNA sequence: TGTGCCAGCAGTCGGGACACAGATACGCAGTATTTT.